These 8 T cell receptor beta chains came from one sample sequenced in a study of T cells in Graves' hyperthyroidism and ophthalmopathy. The TCR beta CDR3 regions underwent amplification using RNA transcripts as the source. The HTBI primer set drove a first-round RT-PCR of the TCR CDR3. TCRdb reanalysed the multiplex PCR reads using MiXCR and keeps one entry per CDR3 protein. The sample records 500,000 to 550,000 distinct CDR3 sequences, less than 25% being singletons. The specimen sequenced was blood. The origin of the receptors is a man between 18 and 35 years old with Graves' hyperthyroidism.

This clonotype was found many times. The gene calls are TRBV12-3 or TRBV12-4 and TRBJ1-2; D unclear. CDR3 size: 12 residues. Trimming removed 6 bases at V and 2 bases at J, with 7 bases between. The DNA for the CDR3 is TGTGCCAGCAGCCCAGTGAACTATGGCTACACCTTC. Translating gives CASSPVNYGYTF.

This clonotype was observed many times. The DNA is left out, because the CDR3 cannot be placed on it with certainty; the CDR3 is given as TCRdb lists it. This chain links TRBV9 with TRBJ1-1; no check of the table's D call, TRBD1, against the DNA was made. Termini included, the CDR3 measures 14 amino acids. Germline V CDR1 and CDR2: SGDLS, YYNGEE. The CDR3 region is CASSFGNGGTEAFF.

This clonotype came up many times. The chain joins TRBV27 to TRBJ1-1; D is ambiguous. The germline CDR1 and CDR2 sequences are MNHEY and SMNVEV (reference sequence). The CDR3 covers 14 residues. Trimming took off 6 bases at V and 1 base at J, with 12 bases between the two ends. CDR3 sequence reads: CASRILVGNTEAFF. The CDR3 nucleotides are TGTGCCAGCAGAATTCTCGTCGGGAACACTGAAGCTTTCTTT.

This clonotype was picked up many times. The chain joins TRBV6-1 to TRBJ1-1; D is undetermined. V was trimmed by 5 bases and J by 5 bases, leaving 12 bases between them. Germline assignment: CDR1 MNHNS and CDR2 SASEGT. This CDR3 comprises 13 residues. CDR3 in amino acids: CASSIQSGTEAFF. Here the CDR3 DNA reads TGTGCCAGCAGTATTCAGAGCGGGACTGAAGCTTTCTTT.

Only a few counts were recorded for this clonotype. The chain employs TRBV6-1 and TRBJ1-2; no clear D. With 6 bases removed from V and 0 bases from J, the gap between germline ends came to 8 bases. This CDR3 contains 13 residues. Per germline, CDR1 MNHNS and CDR2 SASEGT. Here the CDR3 reads CASRGNTNYGYTF. The CDR3, as DNA: TGTGCCAGCAGGGGTAACACTAACTATGGCTACACCTTC.

J is TRBJ2-1 and V is TRBV20-1; D not certain. Trimming took off 0 bases at V and 5 bases at J, with 11 bases between the two ends. The CDR3 runs to 14 residues. Germline V CDR1 and CDR2: DFQATT, SNEGSKA (reference sequence). The CDR3 DNA reads as TGCAGTGCTAGAGATCTTCTCTCACACAATGAGCAGTTCTTC. Translated: CSARDLLSHNEQFF.

This clonotype was found many times. The chain couples TRBV12-5 to TRBJ1-1, with unresolved D. Trimming took off 7 bases at V and 5 bases at J, with 17 bases between the two ends. Germline lookup yields CDR1 LGHNT and CDR2 FRNRAP. CDR3 length equals 14 residues. For the CDR3, the DNA is TGTGCTAGTGCCCTCGGCCCGGGATGGACTGAAGCTTTCTTT. It translates to CASALGPGWTEAFF.

This clonotype was seen just once. The chain has TRBV7-8 and TRBJ1-1; D is possibly TRBD1 (6 bases). Germline values: CDR1 SGHVS, CDR2 FQNEAQ. V was pared by 6 bases and J by 1 base, with 18 bases between. The CDR3 covers 16 residues. The CDR3 coding sequence is TGTGCCAGCAGTCCCCAAGGGGGGCCAACGAACACTGAAGCTTTCTTT. Translating gives CASSPQGGPTNTEAFF.